This is a list of T cell receptor beta chains from one sample in a study of T cells in localized non-small cell lung cancer. Profiled with immunoSEQ multiplex PCR; TCRdb holds only in-frame clones, not every one. Of 7,300 or so clones in the sample, around 40% are singletons; the top ten hold 7.7%. The specimen comprised lung tumor tissue, sampled before any cancer treatment. These receptors all come from a man between 40 and 70 years old with stage III lung adenocarcinoma. CDR3s include the opening cysteine and the closing phenylalanine or tryptophan. The order of the fields is clone size, J gene, V gene, D gene, CDR3 DNA, CDR3 protein. A D gene is named only where the DNA matches it firmly. Expanded clones get a size class; other rows say once, few or many, or leave the size out.

abundance: large; j_gene: TRBJ1-1; v_gene: TRBV6-8; d_gene: .; CDR3nt: TGTGCCAGCAACACGGGAGAGGTAACTGAAGCTTTCTTT; CDR3aa: CASNTGEVTEAFF
abundance: .; j_gene: TRBJ2-2; v_gene: TRBV4-1; d_gene: .; CDR3nt: TGCGCCAGCAGCCAAGATTCGATTACCTCCACCGGGGAGCTGTTTTTT; CDR3aa: CASSQDSITSTGELFF
abundance: medium-sized; j_gene: TRBJ1-2; v_gene: TRBV6-8; d_gene: .; CDR3nt: TGTGCCAGCAGTTACTCGGGTTTCAGGGGCTTGTATGGCTACACCTTC; CDR3aa: CASSYSGFRGLYGYTF
abundance: .; j_gene: TRBJ1-1; v_gene: TRBV11-3; d_gene: .; CDR3nt: TGTGCCAGCAGGGTCCTGGGGGCGAACACTGAAGCTTTCTTT; CDR3aa: CASRVLGANTEAFF
abundance: medium-sized; j_gene: TRBJ1-1; v_gene: TRBV9; d_gene: .; CDR3nt: TGTGCCAGCAGCGTGTCCCTGGGGCTGAACACTGAAGCTTTCTTT; CDR3aa: CASSVSLGLNTEAFF
abundance: few; j_gene: TRBJ2-1; v_gene: TRBV18; d_gene: .; CDR3nt: TGTGCCAGCTCACCACCCGGCGATGAGCAGTTCTTC; CDR3aa: CASSPPGDEQFF
abundance: once; j_gene: TRBJ2-1; v_gene: TRBV11-3; d_gene: .; CDR3nt: TGTGCCAGCAGCTTTGGAGGGGACTACAATGAGCAGTTCTTC; CDR3aa: CASSFGGDYNEQFF
abundance: few; j_gene: TRBJ1-1; v_gene: TRBV9; d_gene: .; CDR3nt: TGTGCCAGCAGGGGTTCCACGGGGGTTGGCACTGAAGCTTTCTTT; CDR3aa: CASRGSTGVGTEAFF
abundance: .; j_gene: TRBJ2-1; v_gene: TRBV14; d_gene: .; CDR3nt: TGTGCCAGCAGCCAAGTTGGCGGGGTTCCAAATGAGCAGTTCTTC; CDR3aa: CASSQVGGVPNEQFF
abundance: .; j_gene: TRBJ2-1; v_gene: TRBV5-1; d_gene: .; CDR3nt: TGCGCCAGCAGCGGTGGGGCGCAAGCCTTCTACAATGAGCAGTTCTTC; CDR3aa: CASSGGAQAFYNEQFF
abundance: .; j_gene: TRBJ1-4; v_gene: TRBV19; d_gene: .; CDR3nt: TGTGCCAGTAGTGGGGAGGGGCAGGGACGTGTCCTGGATGAAAAACTGTTTTTT; CDR3aa: CASSGEGQGRVLDEKLFF
abundance: few; j_gene: TRBJ2-6; v_gene: TRBV4-1; d_gene: .; CDR3nt: TGCGCCAGCAGCCAAGATCGGAGTTCGGTAGCCAACGTCCTGACTTTC; CDR3aa: CASSQDRSSVANVLTF
abundance: once; j_gene: TRBJ2-3; v_gene: TRBV9; d_gene: .; CDR3nt: TGTGCCAGTAACCTTTCGGGGGATACGCAGTATTTT; CDR3aa: CASNLSGDTQYF
abundance: .; j_gene: TRBJ2-1; v_gene: TRBV19; d_gene: .; CDR3nt: TGTGCCAGTACGGAGAGCTCCTACAATGAGCAGTTCTTC; CDR3aa: CASTESSYNEQFF
abundance: few; j_gene: TRBJ2-3; v_gene: TRBV11-3; d_gene: TRBD1; CDR3nt: TGTGCCAGCAGCGCGGGACAGGGCACAGATACGCAGTATTTT; CDR3aa: CASSAGQGTDTQYF
abundance: medium-sized; j_gene: TRBJ2-4; v_gene: TRBV6-8; d_gene: TRBD1; CDR3nt: TGTGCCAGCAGAGGGGCCGGGGGACAGGGACAAAACATTCAGTACTTC; CDR3aa: CASRGAGGQGQNIQYF
abundance: .; j_gene: TRBJ1-1; v_gene: TRBV19; d_gene: .; CDR3nt: TGTGCCAGTAGTATAGTCGGCGGGAGCACTGAAGCTTTCTTT; CDR3aa: CASSIVGGSTEAFF
abundance: few; j_gene: TRBJ2-1; v_gene: TRBV18; d_gene: TRBD2; CDR3nt: TGTGCCAGCTCACCAACGGGGGGTGGCAATGAGCAGTTCTTC; CDR3aa: CASSPTGGGNEQFF
abundance: .; j_gene: TRBJ1-3; v_gene: TRBV9; d_gene: .; CDR3nt: TGTGCCAGCAGCGTAAGGCCGGACACCTCTGGAAACACCATATATTTT; CDR3aa: CASSVRPDTSGNTIYF
abundance: .; j_gene: TRBJ2-3; v_gene: TRBV11-3; d_gene: TRBD1; CDR3nt: TGTGCCAGCAGCCCCGGGACAGTCACAGATACGCAGTATTTT; CDR3aa: CASSPGTVTDTQYF
abundance: large; j_gene: TRBJ2-7; v_gene: TRBV4-1; d_gene: TRBD2; CDR3nt: TGCGCCAGCAGCCAAGAAGCGGGACGAACGGGACCTAAAGGGGAGCAGTACTTC; CDR3aa: CASSQEAGRTGPKGEQYF
abundance: few; j_gene: TRBJ2-3; v_gene: TRBV7-5; d_gene: .; CDR3nt: TGTGCCAGCAGCTTGCGACTAGCGGGAGGTGGAGATACGCAGTATTTT; CDR3aa: CASSLRLAGGGDTQYF
abundance: .; j_gene: TRBJ2-3; v_gene: TRBV19; d_gene: .; CDR3nt: TGTGCCTCGACCCGTGGGGACCTGATCACAGATACGCAATATTTT; CDR3aa: CASTRGDLITDTQYF
abundance: .; j_gene: TRBJ2-7; v_gene: TRBV28; d_gene: TRBD1; CDR3nt: TGTGCCAGCAACCCAGGGGGCGCCGGTTACGAGCAGTACTTC; CDR3aa: CASNPGGAGYEQYF
abundance: few; j_gene: TRBJ1-3; v_gene: TRBV6-8; d_gene: TRBD1; CDR3nt: TGTGCCAGCGGGACAGGGGATTCTTCTGGAAACACCATATATTTT; CDR3aa: CASGTGDSSGNTIYF
abundance: .; j_gene: TRBJ2-2; v_gene: TRBV19; d_gene: .; CDR3nt: TGTGCCAGTAGCTTCCGGGACAAATTTCCCGGGGAGCTGTTTTTT; CDR3aa: CASSFRDKFPGELFF
abundance: .; j_gene: TRBJ2-7; v_gene: TRBV11-3; d_gene: .; CDR3nt: TGTGCCAGCAGCCCCCAAGGTGGGCAGTCCTACGAGCAGTACTTC; CDR3aa: CASSPQGGQSYEQYF
abundance: .; j_gene: TRBJ2-3; v_gene: TRBV29-1; d_gene: TRBD2; CDR3nt: TGCAGCGTTGAAGGAATAGCGGGTAGCACAGATACGCAGTATTTT; CDR3aa: CSVEGIAGSTDTQYF
abundance: few; j_gene: TRBJ2-5; v_gene: TRBV19; d_gene: .; CDR3nt: TGTGCCAGTAGTAAGGGGGTCCAAGAGACCCAGTACTTC; CDR3aa: CASSKGVQETQYF
abundance: few; j_gene: TRBJ1-1; v_gene: TRBV9; d_gene: .; CDR3nt: TGTGCCAGCAGTTTAGGGCGGAACACTGAAGCTTTCTTT; CDR3aa: CASSLGRNTEAFF
abundance: few; j_gene: TRBJ2-7; v_gene: TRBV6-8; d_gene: TRBD1; CDR3nt: TGTGCCAGCATAGGACAGGGTGGGGAGCAGTACTTC; CDR3aa: CASIGQGGEQYF
abundance: .; j_gene: TRBJ2-2; v_gene: TRBV9; d_gene: .; CDR3nt: TGTGCCAGCAGCCCCCAGCCGGGCGGGGAGCTGTTTTTT; CDR3aa: CASSPQPGGELFF
abundance: few; j_gene: TRBJ2-1; v_gene: TRBV9; d_gene: TRBD2; CDR3nt: TGTGCCAGCAGGTTTTTAGCGGGGGACTACAATGAGCAGTTCTTC; CDR3aa: CASRFLAGDYNEQFF
abundance: medium-sized; j_gene: TRBJ1-2; v_gene: TRBV11-3; d_gene: TRBD1; CDR3nt: TGTGCCAGCAGCTCGGGACAGGCGGCGGGGGGCTACACCTTC; CDR3aa: CASSSGQAAGGYTF
abundance: medium-sized; j_gene: TRBJ2-7; v_gene: TRBV11-3; d_gene: .; CDR3nt: TGTGCCAGCAGCTTGTTGGCGAGTTATGGGACTGTGGCGAGCGAGCAGTACTTC; CDR3aa: CASSLLASYGTVASEQYF
abundance: .; j_gene: TRBJ1-5; v_gene: TRBV9; d_gene: .; CDR3nt: TGTGCCGGAGGGGAAGGGACCAATCAGCCCCAGCATTTT; CDR3aa: CAGGEGTNQPQHF
abundance: medium-sized; j_gene: TRBJ2-1; v_gene: TRBV7-4; d_gene: .; CDR3nt: TGTGCCAGCAGCTTAAAATGGGGCGATGAGCAGTTCTTC; CDR3aa: CASSLKWGDEQFF
abundance: .; j_gene: TRBJ1-2; v_gene: TRBV9; d_gene: .; CDR3nt: TGTGCCAGCAGCGGCCACAGGGAGGCGAACTATGGCTACACCTTC; CDR3aa: CASSGHREANYGYTF
abundance: .; j_gene: TRBJ1-1; v_gene: TRBV28; d_gene: TRBD1; CDR3nt: TGTGCCAGCATGCAGGGGGGCAACATGAACACTGAAGCTTTCTTT; CDR3aa: CASMQGGNMNTEAFF
abundance: .; j_gene: TRBJ2-7; v_gene: TRBV7-6; d_gene: TRBD1; CDR3nt: TGTGCCAGCAGCTTGGCAGGGACAGACTACGAGCAGTACTTC; CDR3aa: CASSLAGTDYEQYF
abundance: .; j_gene: TRBJ1-2; v_gene: TRBV28; d_gene: TRBD1; CDR3nt: TGTGCCAGCCTTTCCAGGGGGCAAGAACGCTATGGCTACACCTTC; CDR3aa: CASLSRGQERYGYTF
abundance: .; j_gene: TRBJ1-1; v_gene: TRBV6-8; d_gene: .; CDR3nt: TGTGCCAGCAGTTACTCTTCCCACACTGAAGCTTTCTTT; CDR3aa: CASSYSSHTEAFF
abundance: few; j_gene: TRBJ1-5; v_gene: TRBV29-1; d_gene: TRBD1; CDR3nt: TGCAGCGTTGAGGACAGGGGAGGACAGCCCCAGCATTTT; CDR3aa: CSVEDRGGQPQHF
abundance: .; j_gene: TRBJ2-3; v_gene: TRBV29-1; d_gene: .; CDR3nt: TGCAGCGTTGAAGGTGGGGGGATCACAGATACGCAGTATTTT; CDR3aa: CSVEGGGITDTQYF
abundance: .; j_gene: TRBJ2-3; v_gene: TRBV19; d_gene: TRBD1; CDR3nt: TGTGCCAGTAGCCCGGGACAGCACACAGATACGCAGTATTTT; CDR3aa: CASSPGQHTDTQYF
abundance: .; j_gene: TRBJ2-7; v_gene: TRBV25-1; d_gene: TRBD2; CDR3nt: TGTGCCAGCAGTGAATATAGCGGGAGTGTCGACGAGCAGTACTTC; CDR3aa: CASSEYSGSVDEQYF
abundance: few; j_gene: TRBJ2-7; v_gene: TRBV23-1; d_gene: .; CDR3nt: TGCGCCAGCAGCCAAGACAAGGGTCCCTACGAGCAGTACTTC; CDR3aa: CASSQDKGPYEQYF
abundance: .; j_gene: TRBJ2-1; v_gene: TRBV19; d_gene: .; CDR3nt: TGTGCCAGTAGTATAGGACGGGACAATGAGCAGTTCTTC; CDR3aa: CASSIGRDNEQFF
abundance: few; j_gene: TRBJ1-3; v_gene: TRBV6-8; d_gene: .; CDR3nt: TGTGCCACTCTAGGACAGCCCGCCTCGGGCTCTGGAAACACCATATATTTT; CDR3aa: CATLGQPASGSGNTIYF
abundance: .; j_gene: TRBJ1-3; v_gene: TRBV11-3; d_gene: TRBD1; CDR3nt: TGTGCCAGCAGCCCCGGACAGGGCAAAAAAGGAAACACCATATATTTT; CDR3aa: CASSPGQGKKGNTIYF
abundance: few; j_gene: TRBJ2-5; v_gene: TRBV19; d_gene: TRBD2; CDR3nt: TGTGCCAGTAGTAAAGACGGACTAGCCTCTACCCAGTACTTC; CDR3aa: CASSKDGLASTQYF